The 20 T cell receptor beta chains presented below share a single source sample, sequenced in a study of blood T cell repertoires in COVID-19. Clones were sequenced by immunoSEQ multiplex PCR, and TCRdb holds only the in-frame ones, with some missing. Of 70,000 or so clones in the sample, under 95% were seen once. Input material: peripheral blood. These receptors came from a human donor in a cohort sampled during active COVID-19.

The chain employs TRBV6-5 and TRBJ2-7; 7 bases match TRBD1. Germline CDR1 is MNHEY and CDR2 is SVGAGI. After removal of 7 bases from V and 2 bases from J, the junction contained 8 bases not matched to a gene. The CDR3 sequence is 14 residues long. The CDR3 DNA reads TGTGCCAGCATATTTGGGCAGGGGGCCTACGAGCAGTACTTC. Translated: CASIFGQGAYEQYF.

The chain combines TRBV14 with TRBJ2-1, with TRBD2 identical over 9 bases. The germline gives CDR1 SGHDN, CDR2 FVKESK. The CDR3 contains 17 residues. The junction had 9 bases not matched to a gene; V was cut back by 2 bases and J by 4 bases. CDR3 in amino acids: CASSQHPGTSSYNEQFF. The CDR3 nucleotides are TGTGCCAGCAGCCAACATCCCGGGACTAGCAGTTACAATGAGCAGTTCTTC.

The chain employs TRBV30 and TRBJ2-7; D remains ambiguous. Trimming took off 2 bases at V and 7 bases at J, with 12 bases between the two ends. Germline V gives CDR1 GTSNPN, CDR2 SVGIG (reference sequence). The CDR3 is 12 amino acids. The CDR3 DNA reads as TGTGCCTGGAGTCCGAGGTTCGGGGAGCAGTACTTC. This codes for CAWSPRFGEQYF.

This rearrangement joins TRBV19 to TRBJ1-1, with 8 bases fitting TRBD1. Germline V gene data show CDR1 as LNHDA and CDR2 as SQIVND (reference sequence). Trimming took 5 bases from V and 0 from J; bases not matched to a gene: 8. The length of the CDR3 is 16 residues. The CDR3 DNA sequence: TGTGCCAGTAGTCCGTGGACAGGGTCGGTGAACACTGAAGCTTTCTTT. Its translation is CASSPWTGSVNTEAFF.

The chain joins TRBV7-6 to TRBJ2-5; D might be TRBD2 (6 bases). V dropped 5 bases and J dropped 5 bases, with 18 bases sitting between them. Per the germline V gene, CDR1 is SGHVS and CDR2 is FNYEAQ. The CDR3 extends over 15 amino acids. The CDR3: CASSPNRRGTETQYF. The CDR3 nucleotides read TGTGCCAGCAGCCCAAACCGCCGGGGGACGGAGACCCAGTACTTC. The variable domain in full, completed from reference TRBV7-6 and TRBJ2-5, reads GAGVSQSPRYKVTKRGQDVALRCDPISGHVSLYWYRQALGQGPEFLTYFNYEAQQDKSGLPNDRFSAERPEGSISTLTIQRTEQRDSAMYRCASSPNRRGTETQYFGPGTRLLVL.

This clone was counted a single time. The gene calls are TRBV5-6 and TRBJ2-7; 7 bases match TRBD2. CDR1 SGHDT and CDR2 YYEEEE come from the germline V gene. The CDR3 runs 13 residues. Trimming cost V 6 bases and J 1 base; bases outside gene matches: 4. The CDR3: CASTAGASYEQYF. The CDR3 DNA reads as TGTGCCAGCACGGCGGGAGCATCCTACGAGCAGTACTTC. The full variable domain, in which reference TRBV5-6 and TRBJ2-7 provide the parts outside the CDR3, is DAGVTQSPTHLIKTRGQQVTLRCSPKSGHDTVSWYQQALGQGPQFIFQYYEEEERQRGNFPDRFSGHQFPNYSSELNVNALLLGDSALYLCASTAGASYEQYFGPGTRLTVT.

V and J are TRBV5-1 and TRBJ2-1; D is ambiguous. CDR1 is SGHRS, CDR2 YFSETQ, per germline. There are 13 residues in the CDR3. V lost 1 base to trimming and J lost 6 bases, with 8 bases between them. The CDR3 protein is CASSLTDINEQFF. CDR3 DNA: TGCGCCAGCAGCTTGACAGATATCAATGAGCAGTTCTTC.

The chain joins TRBV21-1 to TRBJ1-1; TRBD1 is taken as the D call from the table, unchecked against the DNA. TRBV21-1 is termed a pseudogene. This CDR3 is built from 22 residues. The CDR3 DNA reads TGTGCCAGCAGCAAAGCGCAATGCGTGGACAGGGACTTTTGGCCTTGGGGCACTGAAGCTTTCTTT. Translation: CASSKAQCVDRDFWPWGTEAFF.

This clone was observed a few times. CDR3 nucleotide sequence: TGTGCCAGCAGCCGGGGGGACACCCGCGGGGAGCTGTTTTTT. This codes for CASSRGDTRGELFF. The V gene is TRBV5-6, the J gene TRBJ2-2, with D possibly TRBD2 on 7 matching bases. There are 14 residues in the CDR3. CDR1 and CDR2 from the germline V gene are SGHDT and YYEEEE. Trimming pared 4 bases from V and 7 bases from J, leaving 14 bases between. Variable domain in full (rest from reference TRBV5-6 and TRBJ2-2): DAGVTQSPTHLIKTRGQQVTLRCSPKSGHDTVSWYQQALGQGPQFIFQYYEEEERQRGNFPDRFSGHQFPNYSSELNVNALLLGDSALYLCASSRGDTRGELFFGEGSRLTVL.

The chain couples TRBV3-1 (or the pseudogene TRBV3-2) to TRBJ1-5; TRBD1 matches at 8 bases. Germline V gene data show CDR1 as LGHDT and CDR2 as YNNKEL (reference sequence). V dropped 1 base and J dropped 6; count of bases not matched to a gene: 5. This CDR3 has 15 residues. CDR3 sequence: CASSQGRDRGQPQHF. In DNA, the CDR3 is TGTGCCAGCAGCCAAGGTCGAGACAGGGGTCAGCCCCAGCATTTT.

V and J are TRBV5-6 and TRBJ2-7; TRBD2 matches 14 bases. Germline CDR1 reads SGHDT; CDR2 reads YYEEEE. The CDR3 length is 17 residues. Trimming cost V 2 bases and J 2 bases; bases outside gene matches: 6. The CDR3 reads CASSFRLAGGPTYEQYF. In DNA, the CDR3 is TGTGCCAGCAGCTTCCGACTAGCGGGAGGGCCAACCTACGAGCAGTACTTC.

This clone was seen just once. This chain links TRBV7-3 with TRBJ2-1; possibly TRBD1 for D (5 bases). The CDR3 contains 14 residues. CDR1 is SGHTA and CDR2 is FQGTGA in the germline V gene. V was cut by 1 base and J by 7 bases, with 11 bases left in between. The CDR3: CASSLNSRGNEQFF. The CDR3 bases are TGTGCCAGCAGCTTAAATTCTAGGGGTAATGAGCAGTTCTTC.

This chain joins TRBV28 and TRBJ1-1, with D unresolved. The CDR3 consists of 12 residues. CDR1 and CDR2 (germline): MDHEN, SYDVKM. V was pared by 5 bases and J by 0 bases, with 4 bases between. CDR3 protein: CASSPMNTEAFF. As DNA, the CDR3 is TGTGCCAGCAGTCCAATGAACACTGAAGCTTTCTTT.

In this sample, this clone turned up once. The chain uses TRBV27 and TRBJ2-5, with D unclear. The germline V gene encodes CDR1 MNHEY and CDR2 SMNVEV (reference sequence). The CDR3 length is 13 residues. V shed 3 bases and J shed 5 bases, with 10 bases lying between them. CDR3 sequence: CASSFREAETQYF. CDR3 bases: TGTGCCAGCAGTTTTCGTGAGGCGGAGACCCAGTACTTC.

The chain couples TRBV9 to TRBJ2-7; 7 positions match TRBD2. Unmatched junction bases numbered 8, after V lost 3 bases and J lost 2 bases. The germline V gene encodes CDR1 SGDLS and CDR2 YYNGEE. The CDR3 covers 15 residues. CDR3 loop: CASSDKAGPTYEQYF. The CDR3 nucleotides read TGTGCCAGCAGCGACAAAGCGGGACCAACCTACGAGCAGTACTTC.

V is TRBV27 and J is TRBJ2-3; the match to TRBD2 covers 9 bases. Germline CDR1 and CDR2: MNHEY and SMNVEV (reference sequence). The ends lost 7 bases at V and 3 bases at J; junction bases unmatched: 8. This CDR3 spans 15 amino acids. CDR3 nucleotides: TGTGCCAGCATAAAGAGCGCGGGAGGGACAGATACGCAGTATTTT. Protein: CASIKSAGGTDTQYF.

The chain recombines TRBV4-3 with TRBJ2-1; D is uncertain. The CDR3 length is 15 residues. Germline V gives CDR1 LGHNA, CDR2 YSLEER. V was pared by 0 bases and J by 7 bases, with 13 bases between. Here the CDR3 DNA reads TGCGCCAGCAGCCAAGAGGCTAGTGAAATTAATGAGCAGTTCTTC. Translation gives CASSQEASEINEQFF.

The rearrangement uses TRBV20-1 and TRBJ1-2; 9 positions match TRBD1. Germline V lookup: CDR1 DFQATT, CDR2 SNEGSKA (reference sequence). V shed 3 bases, J shed 7 bases, and the junction held 9 bases outside the gene matches. CDR3 length: 14 residues. CDR3 DNA: TGCAGTGCTAGTTTGGGACAGGGTAACGGTGGCTACACCTTC. Its translation: CSASLGQGNGGYTF.

V usage is TRBV27 and J usage is TRBJ2-5; 7 nucleotides line up with TRBD1. J was trimmed by 2 bases and V by 6 bases; bases with no gene match: 9. CDR3 length equals 15 residues. Germline V lookup: CDR1 MNHEY, CDR2 SMNVEV (reference sequence). CDR3 sequence reads: CASSPLGQLQETQYF. DNA of the CDR3: TGTGCCAGCAGCCCCCTGGGACAGTTACAAGAGACCCAGTACTTC.

This rearrangement joins TRBV4-3 to TRBJ2-2; tentatively, D is TRBD1 (6 bases). The CDR3 loop spans 15 amino acids. Trimming stripped 2 bases from V and 7 bases from J, with 14 bases between. The germline V gene has CDR1 LGHNA and CDR2 YSLEER. Here the CDR3 DNA reads TGCGCCAGCAGCCAAAGCAGGGGTCGGGACGGGGAGCTGTTTTTT. As protein: CASSQSRGRDGELFF.